Listed here are 22 T cell receptor beta chains from one sample, sequenced in a study of T cells in Graves' hyperthyroidism and ophthalmopathy. Researchers amplified the TCR beta CDR3 regions from RNA transcripts. An initial round of RT-PCR targeting the TCR CDR3 relied on the HTBI primer set. Via MiXCR, TCRdb re-called the multiplex PCR reads, giving one row per CDR3 protein. The sample has hundreds of thousands of distinct CDR3 sequences, approximately 19% seen once. Sample: blood. All receptors come from a woman aged 50 to 60 with Graves' hyperthyroidism that later progressed to Graves' ophthalmopathy.

Remarks on this clonotype: A much larger clone sits a single nucleotide away, making a read error possible. The genes are TRBV7-2 and TRBJ2-1, with TRBD2 identical over 8 bases. The CDR3 spans 14 residues. CDR1 and CDR2 from the germline V gene are SGHTA and FQGNSA. CDR3 bases: TGTGCCAGCAGCGAAGGACTAGCTCCCAATGGGCAGTTCTTC. Its protein is CASSEGLAPNGQFF.

The chain recombines TRBV5-1 with TRBJ1-4; D gene unclear. V was clipped by 0 bases and J by 4 bases, with 10 bases between them. CDR1 and CDR2 (germline): SGHRS, YFSETQ. This CDR3 region has 15 residues. CDR3 in DNA: TGCGCCAGCAGCTTGGAGATGAGGTTTAATGAAAAACTGTTTTTT. It translates to CASSLEMRFNEKLFF.

This clonotype has just a few counts. The chain employs TRBV4-1 and TRBJ1-6; D remains ambiguous. The germline V and J ends were trimmed by 1 base and 7 bases, with 11 bases remaining between them. Per germline, CDR1 MGHRA and CDR2 YSYEKL. The CDR3 contains 15 residues. The CDR3 region has the DNA TGCGCCAGCAGCCAAGTCCAACCTCTCAATTCACCCCTCCACTTT. Amino acid sequence: CASSQVQPLNSPLHF.

The chain uses TRBV9 and TRBJ2-5, with D possibly TRBD1 on 6 matching bases. V was trimmed by 7 bases and J by 3 bases, leaving 19 bases between them. This CDR3 region has 15 residues. CDR1 is SGDLS and CDR2 is YYNGEE in the germline V gene. The CDR3 DNA reads as TGTGCCAGCTCACCAAGGGGACACCAGAAAGAGACCCAGTACTTC. As protein: CASSPRGHQKETQYF.

This clonotype came up many times. The chain combines TRBV6-1 with TRBJ1-1; the D is unclear. Trimming took 8 bases from V and 4 from J, leaving 17 bases between them. Germline CDR1 is MNHNS and CDR2 is SASEGT. The CDR3 consists of 14 residues. The CDR3 sequence is CASWLVLGGTEAFF. The CDR3 nucleotides are TGTGCCAGCTGGTTGGTTTTGGGAGGCACTGAAGCTTTCTTT.

The table lists this clonotype with many counts. The chain links TRBV11-2 to TRBJ2-2, with TRBD1 as a possible D gene (5 bases). Germline CDR1 SGHAT, CDR2 FQNNGV. V was trimmed by 9 bases and J by 2 bases, leaving 16 bases between them. The CDR3 is made up of 15 amino acids. The CDR3, as DNA: TGTGCCAGTACCCGTAAGGGGCTAAACACCGGGGAGCTGTTTTTT. Translated: CASTRKGLNTGELFF. The complete variable domain, with remaining parts taken from reference TRBV11-2 and TRBJ2-2, reads EAGVAQSPRYKIIEKRQSVAFWCNPISGHATLYWYQQILGQGPKLLIQFQNNGVVDDSQLPKDRFSAERLKGVDSTLKIQPAKLEDSAVYLCASTRKGLNTGELFFGEGSRLTVL.

This sequence joins TRBV6-1 and TRBJ2-7; D perhaps matches TRBD1 (6 bases). Trimming cost V 6 bases and J 1 base, with 10 bases left between them. The CDR3 is made up of 13 amino acids. Germline lookup yields CDR1 MNHNS and CDR2 SASEGT. CDR3 sequence (DNA): TGTGCCAGCAGAAAGGACAGTTCCTACGAGCAGTACTTC. It encodes CASRKDSSYEQYF.

The chain carries TRBV12-3 or TRBV12-4 and TRBJ2-5; D is possibly TRBD2 (7 bases). The CDR3 has 19 amino acids. Trimming took 7 bases from V and 7 from J, leaving 34 bases between them. CDR3 nucleotide sequence: TGTGCCAGCACCAGCCCCCTCGTCGGGGGGCTTTCAAGATGGGGGACCCAGTACTTC. Translated, it gives CASTSPLVGGLSRWGTQYF.

The CDR3 nucleotides read TGTGCCAGCACTCTTGGCGGTTCGAAGAGCTCCTACGAGCAGTACTTC. It is translated as CASTLGGSKSSYEQYF. The chain couples TRBV2 to TRBJ2-7; D ambiguous. This CDR3 has 16 residues. V lost 7 bases and J lost 0, with 19 bases in between. Germline lookup yields CDR1 SNHLY and CDR2 FYNNEI. Full variable domain (rest looked up from reference TRBV2 and TRBJ2-7): EPEVTQTPSHQVTQMGQEVILRCVPISNHLYFYWYRQILGQKVEFLVSFYNNEISEKSEIFDDQFSVERPDGSNFTLKIRSTKLEDSAMYFCASTLGGSKSSYEQYFGPGTRLTVT.

This clonotype was counted many times. CDR3 DNA sequence: TGTGCCAGCAGTTTTCAGGGGACCTCTGGCTACACCTTC. Translation gives CASSFQGTSGYTF. The V call is TRBV28, the J call TRBJ1-2, with D possibly being TRBD1 (6 bases). The V gene's germline CDR1 is MDHEN and CDR2 SYDVKM. This CDR3 contains 13 residues. Trimming pared 3 bases from V and 7 bases from J, leaving 12 bases between.

The gene calls are TRBV6-1 and TRBJ2-2, with a tentative D call TRBD1 (5 bases). The CDR3 contains 15 residues. Germline CDR1 and CDR2: MNHNS and SASEGT. Trimming removed 2 bases from V and 1 base from J, with 8 bases in between. CDR3: CASSESQGNTGELFF. As DNA, the CDR3 is TGTGCCAGCAGTGAATCTCAGGGGAACACCGGGGAGCTGTTTTTT.

In its sample, this clonotype was seen many times. The rearrangement links TRBV30 to TRBJ1-1, with TRBD1 as a possible D gene (6 bases). The CDR3 has 13 residues. Per germline, CDR1 GTSNPN and CDR2 SVGIG (reference sequence). Trimming took off 5 bases at V and 1 base at J, with 11 bases between the two ends. The CDR3 protein is CAWSGQPNTEAFF. CDR3 sequence (DNA): TGTGCCTGGTCCGGACAGCCGAACACTGAAGCTTTCTTT.

This clonotype was observed a few times. CDR3 sequence reads: CASSLTGEDRPQHF. CDR3 nucleotide sequence: TGTGCCAGCAGCCTGACAGGGGAGGATCGGCCCCAGCATTTT. This chain links TRBV5-5 with TRBJ1-5, with TRBD1 matching 8 bases. There are 14 residues in the CDR3. The germline CDR1 and CDR2 sequences are SGHKS and YYEKEE (reference sequence). V shed 4 bases, J shed 9 bases, and the junction held 9 bases outside the gene matches.

The chain recombines TRBV12-3 or TRBV12-4 with TRBJ2-2; either TRBD1 or TRBD2 may fit D (5 bases each). V dropped 10 bases and J dropped 0 bases, with 12 bases sitting between them. This CDR3 region has 14 residues. The CDR3 DNA is TGTGCCACCCGAGGGGACGCGAACACCGGGGAGCTGTTTTTT. As protein: CATRGDANTGELFF.

The genes are TRBV10-3 and TRBJ2-3; TRBD2 is a possible D gene (6 bases). This CDR3 contains 14 residues. Trimming took 4 bases from V and 4 from J, leaving 12 bases between them. CDR1 and CDR2 from the germline V gene are ENHRY and SYGVKD. The CDR3 DNA is TGTGCCATCAGTGGGAACGGGGAGGCAGATACGCAGTATTTT. This encodes CAISGNGEADTQYF.

This clonotype was detected a few times. The V and J genes are TRBV6-2 or TRBV6-3 and TRBJ2-1; D is unclear. The CDR3 has 14 residues. CDR1 MNHEY and CDR2 SVGEGT come from the germline V gene. V was shortened by 6 bases and J by 3 bases, with 12 bases between the two germline ends. The CDR3 DNA reads TGTGCCAGCAGCGAACGGCACTACTACAATGAGCAGTTCTTC. Protein product: CASSERHYYNEQFF.

This clonotype was recorded at least ten times. The rearrangement uses TRBV11-2 and TRBJ2-1; 11 bases line up with TRBD2. The CDR3 has 13 residues. V shed 6 bases, J shed 9 bases, and the junction held 4 bases outside the gene matches. Germline values: CDR1 SGHAT, CDR2 FQNNGV. The CDR3 DNA follows: TGTGCCAGCAGGACTAGCGGGGCACCTGAGCAGTTCTTC. Amino acids: CASRTSGAPEQFF.

This clonotype was observed many times. The rearrangement uses TRBV3-1 and TRBJ1-6, with 8 positions matching TRBD1. The CDR3 has 17 amino acids. With V trimmed by 3 bases and J by 5 bases, 9 bases remained unmatched. Germline-derived CDR1 and CDR2 are LGHDT and YNNKEL (reference sequence). In DNA form, the CDR3 reads TGTGCCAGCAGCCACCCGGACAGGGATGGGGATAATTCACCCCTCCACTTT. Protein product: CASSHPDRDGDNSPLHF.

This clonotype has a count of ten or more. This rearrangement joins TRBV30 to TRBJ1-2, with D possibly TRBD1 on 5 matching bases. CDR3 length: 13 residues. The germline CDR1 and CDR2 sequences are GTSNPN and SVGIG (reference sequence). Trimming took 2 bases from V and 8 from J, leaving 15 bases between them. This CDR3 reads CAWSLGGAQGYTF. CDR3 DNA sequence: TGTGCCTGGAGTTTAGGTGGGGCTCAGGGCTACACCTTC.

This clonotype appeared many times. The chain joins TRBV6-1 to TRBJ2-5, with 10 bases lining up with TRBD2. Germline-derived CDR1 and CDR2 are MNHNS and SASEGT. The CDR3 has 15 amino acids. V lost 6 bases to trimming and J lost 2 bases; unmatched junction nucleotides: 6. For the CDR3, the DNA is TGTGCCAGCAGCCGCGGACTAGCGGAGCAAGAGACCCAGTACTTC. This encodes CASSRGLAEQETQYF.

This clonotype showed up just a few times. The chain employs TRBV11-2 and TRBJ2-1; D ambiguous. Germline CDR1 reads SGHAT; CDR2 reads FQNNGV. This CDR3 spans 12 amino acids. The V gene lost 3 bases and the J gene lost 6 bases, with 6 bases spanning the gap. The chain's CDR3 is CASSLFPNEQFF. CDR3 coding DNA: TGTGCCAGCAGCTTGTTCCCCAATGAGCAGTTCTTC.

This chain links TRBV11-3 with TRBJ2-7, with D tentatively TRBD2 (5 bases). Germline lookup yields CDR1 SGHNT and CDR2 YENEEA. This CDR3 has 13 residues. Trimming stripped 5 bases from V and 7 bases from J, with 15 bases between. The CDR3 is CASSEGSMGEQYF. For the CDR3, the DNA is TGTGCCAGCAGCGAGGGTTCCATGGGGGAGCAGTACTTC.